The clone carrying this T cell receptor (beta chain) was recorded at least ten times. The data belong to a study of T cells in Graves' hyperthyroidism and ophthalmopathy. The CDR3 consists of 15 residues. V lost 0 bases and J lost 2, with 10 bases in between. Germline CDR1 reads MGHRA; CDR2 reads YSYEKL. RNA transcripts gave rise to amplified TCR beta CDR3 regions. A set of HTBI primers served as the primers for a first-round RT-PCR of the TCR CDR3. TCRdb ran MiXCR on the multiplex PCR reads and lists one entry per CDR3 protein. In the table there are 200,000 to 300,000 distinct CDR3 sequences, approximately 24% of which are singletons.

The sequence came from a middle-aged woman with Graves' ophthalmopathy. The chain is built from TRBV4-1 and TRBJ2-5, with D tentatively TRBD2 (5 bases). Sample: blood. CDR3 sequence (DNA): TGCGCCAGCAGCCAAGATCCGGGGAGTCAAGAGACCCAGTACTTC. Its protein is CASSQDPGSQETQYF.